This TCR beta chain was sequenced in a study of cytomegalovirus exposure and HLA in healthy donors. Looking at the study overall: Out of a few hundred genotyped donors, less than 90% belonged to the Caucasian-associated ancestry cluster.

Note on this clone: The antigen remains unidentified.

Germline V gives CDR1 MGHDK, CDR2 SYGVNS. CDR3 size: 12 residues. The V gene lost 0 bases and the J gene lost 7 bases, with 6 bases spanning the gap. With 60 Vbeta and 13 Jbeta primers, the PCR was carried out. The table came from immunoSEQ multiplex PCR; TCRdb's copy has only in-frame clones and leaves some out. Seen here are 150,000 to 200,000 clones, approximately 85% observed once, and the top ten hold about 9.3%. Study results and limitations: CMV serostatus alone was available as immune exposure information. Roughly uniform depth of sequencing across donors was assumed in presence/absence analyses.

The gene calls are TRBV25-1 and TRBJ1-2; D uncertain. What was sequenced was PBMCs. This receptor was identified in a young man in good health and CMV-seropositive. The CDR3: CASSEYSLGYTF. The DNA of the CDR3 is TGTGCCAGCAGTGAATATTCTCTTGGCTACACCTTC.